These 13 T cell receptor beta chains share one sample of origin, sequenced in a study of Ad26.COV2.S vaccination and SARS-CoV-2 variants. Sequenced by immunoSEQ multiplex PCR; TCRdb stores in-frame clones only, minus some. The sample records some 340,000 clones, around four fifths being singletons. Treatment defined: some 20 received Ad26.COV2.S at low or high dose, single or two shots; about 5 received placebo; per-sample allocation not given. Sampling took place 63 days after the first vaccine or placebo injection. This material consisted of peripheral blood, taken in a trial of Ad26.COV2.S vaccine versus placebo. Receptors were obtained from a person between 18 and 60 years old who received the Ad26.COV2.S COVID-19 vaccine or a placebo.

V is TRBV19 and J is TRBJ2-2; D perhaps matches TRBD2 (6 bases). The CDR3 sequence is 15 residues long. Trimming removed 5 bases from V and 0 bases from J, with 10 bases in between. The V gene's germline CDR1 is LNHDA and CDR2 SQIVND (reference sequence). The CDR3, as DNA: TGTGCCAGTAGTTCTAGCGCCGCGAACACCGGGGAGCTGTTTTTT. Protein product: CASSSSAANTGELFF.

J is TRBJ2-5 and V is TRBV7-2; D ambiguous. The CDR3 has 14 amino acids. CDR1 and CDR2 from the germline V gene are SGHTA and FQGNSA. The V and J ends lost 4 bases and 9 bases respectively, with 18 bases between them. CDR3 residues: CASSSPGGASAQYF. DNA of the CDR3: TGTGCCAGCAGCTCTCCGGGCGGAGCCTCGGCCCAGTACTTC.

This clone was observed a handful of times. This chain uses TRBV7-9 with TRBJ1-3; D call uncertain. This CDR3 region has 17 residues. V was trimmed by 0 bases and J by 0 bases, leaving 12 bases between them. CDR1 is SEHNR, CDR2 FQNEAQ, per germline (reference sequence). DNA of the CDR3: TGTGCCAGCAGCTTAGCTTCTGGCAGCAGCTCTGGAAACACCATATATTTT. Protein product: CASSLASGSSSGNTIYF.

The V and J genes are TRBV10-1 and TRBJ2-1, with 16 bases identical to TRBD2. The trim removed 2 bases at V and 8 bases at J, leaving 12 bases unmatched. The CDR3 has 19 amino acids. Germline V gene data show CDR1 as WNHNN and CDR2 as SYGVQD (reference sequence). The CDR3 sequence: CASSEPPGTSGGACDEQFF. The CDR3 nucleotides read TGCGCCAGCAGTGAGCCGCCAGGGACTAGCGGGGGGGCTTGCGATGAGCAGTTCTTC.

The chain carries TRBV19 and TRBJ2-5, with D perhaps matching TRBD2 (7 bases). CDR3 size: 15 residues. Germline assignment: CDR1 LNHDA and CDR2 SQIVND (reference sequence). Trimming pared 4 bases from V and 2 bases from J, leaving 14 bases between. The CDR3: CASSRGEGGQETQYF. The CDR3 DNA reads TGTGCCAGTAGTAGAGGGGAGGGGGGTCAAGAGACCCAGTACTTC.

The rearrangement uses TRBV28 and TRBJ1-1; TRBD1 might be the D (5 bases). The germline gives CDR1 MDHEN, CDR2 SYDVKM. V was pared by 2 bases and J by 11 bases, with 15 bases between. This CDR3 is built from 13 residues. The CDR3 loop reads CASSLRRGPGAFF. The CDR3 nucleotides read TGTGCCAGCAGTTTACGAAGGGGCCCAGGGGCTTTCTTT.

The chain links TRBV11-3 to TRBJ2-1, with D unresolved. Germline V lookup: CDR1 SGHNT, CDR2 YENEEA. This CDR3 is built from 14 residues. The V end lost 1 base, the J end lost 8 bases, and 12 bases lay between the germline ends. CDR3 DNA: TGTGCCAGCAGCTTAGGCCCTAGAGACGATGAGCAGTTCTTC. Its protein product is CASSLGPRDDEQFF.

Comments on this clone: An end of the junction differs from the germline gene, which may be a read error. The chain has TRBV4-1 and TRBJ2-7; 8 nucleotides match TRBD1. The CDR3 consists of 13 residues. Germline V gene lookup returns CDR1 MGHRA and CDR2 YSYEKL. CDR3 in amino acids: CASRQGQGYEQYF. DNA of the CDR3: TGCGCCAGCAGACAAGGACAGGGCTACGAGCAGTACTTC.

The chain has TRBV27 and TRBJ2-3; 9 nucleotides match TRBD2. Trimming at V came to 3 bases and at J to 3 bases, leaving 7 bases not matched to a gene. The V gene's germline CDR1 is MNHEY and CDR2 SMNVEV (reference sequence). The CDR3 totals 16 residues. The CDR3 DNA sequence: TGTGCCAGCAGTTTTTTGAGCGGGGGGTCGACAGATACGCAGTATTTT. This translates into CASSFLSGGSTDTQYF.

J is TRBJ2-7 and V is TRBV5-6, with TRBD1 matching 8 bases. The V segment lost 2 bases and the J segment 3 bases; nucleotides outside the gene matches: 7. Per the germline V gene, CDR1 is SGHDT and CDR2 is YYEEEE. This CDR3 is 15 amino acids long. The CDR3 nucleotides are TGTGCCAGCAGCTTCGCACACAGGGGGATCTACGAGCAGTACTTC. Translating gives CASSFAHRGIYEQYF. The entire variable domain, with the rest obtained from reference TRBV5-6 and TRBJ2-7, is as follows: DAGVTQSPTHLIKTRGQQVTLRCSPKSGHDTVSWYQQALGQGPQFIFQYYEEEERQRGNFPDRFSGHQFPNYSSELNVNALLLGDSALYLCASSFAHRGIYEQYFGPGTRLTVT.

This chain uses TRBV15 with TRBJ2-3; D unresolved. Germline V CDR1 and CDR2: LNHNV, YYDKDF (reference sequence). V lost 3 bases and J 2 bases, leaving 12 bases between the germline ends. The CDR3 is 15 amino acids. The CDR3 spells CATSRGGYNTDTQYF. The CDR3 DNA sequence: TGTGCCACCAGCAGGGGCGGATATAACACAGATACGCAGTATTTT. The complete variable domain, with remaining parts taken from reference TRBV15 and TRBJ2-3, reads DAMVIQNPRYQVTQFGKPVTLSCSQTLNHNVMYWYQQKSSQAPKLLFHYYDKDFNNEADTPDNFQSRRPNTSFCFLDIRSPGLGDTAMYLCATSRGGYNTDTQYFGPGTRLTVL.

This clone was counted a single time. The CDR3 region is CASSLEEGRNEQYF. The DNA of the CDR3 is TGTGCCAGCAGCCTGGAGGAAGGGAGAAACGAGCAGTACTTC. The rearrangement links TRBV5-5 to TRBJ2-7; tentative D call: TRBD2 (5 bases). This CDR3 contains 14 residues. CDR1 and CDR2 from the germline V gene are SGHKS and YYEKEE (reference sequence). The V gene lost 4 bases and the J gene lost 5 bases, with 16 bases spanning the gap.

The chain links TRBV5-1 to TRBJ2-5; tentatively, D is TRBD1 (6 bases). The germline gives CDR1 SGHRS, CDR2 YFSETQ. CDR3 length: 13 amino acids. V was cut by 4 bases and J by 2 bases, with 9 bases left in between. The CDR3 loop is CASSHGQQETQYF. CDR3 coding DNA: TGCGCCAGCAGCCATGGACAGCAAGAGACCCAGTACTTC.